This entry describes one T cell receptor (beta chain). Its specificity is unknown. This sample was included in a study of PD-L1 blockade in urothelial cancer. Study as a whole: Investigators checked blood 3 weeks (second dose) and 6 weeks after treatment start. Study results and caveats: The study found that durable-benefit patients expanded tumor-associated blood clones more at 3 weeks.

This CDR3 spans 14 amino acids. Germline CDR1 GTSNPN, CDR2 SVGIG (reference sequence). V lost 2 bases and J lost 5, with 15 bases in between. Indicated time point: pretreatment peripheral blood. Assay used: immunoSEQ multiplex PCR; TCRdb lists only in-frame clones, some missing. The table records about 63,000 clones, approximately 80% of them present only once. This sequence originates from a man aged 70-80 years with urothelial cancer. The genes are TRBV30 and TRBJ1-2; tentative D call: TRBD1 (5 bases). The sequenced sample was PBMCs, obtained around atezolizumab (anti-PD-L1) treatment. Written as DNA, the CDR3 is TGTGCCTGGAGTAGGTCAGGGAAAGTGTATGGCTACACCTTC. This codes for CAWSRSGKVYGYTF.